These T cell receptor beta chains were read from a single sample in a study of blood T cell repertoires in COVID-19. Using immunoSEQ multiplex PCR, the repertoire was profiled, and TCRdb retains in-frame clones only, with some absent. The sample holds 150,000 to 200,000 clones, roughly 80% seen once. Sequenced sample: PBMCs or T cells enriched from blood (not recorded which). The receptors here all came from a woman aged 45-65 years who had recovered from COVID-19. The CDR3 runs from the conserved cysteine through the conserved F or W. The D gene is left open where the match is weak. Expanded clones get a size class; other rows say once, few or many, or leave the size out.

>TRBJ1-2|NA|13|TRBV3-1/TRBV3-2|NA
TGTGCCAGCAGCCAAAACACCGTCTATGGCTACACCTTC
CASSQNTVYGYTF
>TRBJ1-2|NA|14|TRBV28|once
TGTGCCAGCAGTTTTACAGGGACGCTAAGTGGCTACACCTTC
CASSFTGTLSGYTF
>TRBJ2-1|TRBD2|15|TRBV4-1|NA
TGCGCCAGCAGCCAGACCGGGACTACCTACAATGAGCAGTTCTTC
CASSQTGTTYNEQFF
>TRBJ1-5|TRBD1|15|TRBV3-1/TRBV3-2|once
TGTGCCAGCAGCCAGATGGGACAGGGCAATCAGCCCCAGCATTTT
CASSQMGQGNQPQHF
>TRBJ1-2|NA|13|TRBV5-4|NA
TGTGCCAGCAGCTTACAGGCTAACTATGGCTACACCTTC
CASSLQANYGYTF
>TRBJ2-5|NA|12|TRBV18|NA
TGTGCCAGCTCACCGGCAACGGAGACCCAGTACTTC
CASSPATETQYF
>TRBJ2-1|TRBD2|17|TRBV18|NA
TGTGCCAGCTCACCCAACGCCGGGACTAGCGGGATCGATGAGCAGTTCTTC
CASSPNAGTSGIDEQFF
>TRBJ2-5|TRBD1|15|TRBV28|once
TGTGCCAGCAGCCGCGACAGGGACCACCAAGAGACCCAGTACTTC
CASSRDRDHQETQYF
>TRBJ2-6|NA|14|TRBV24-1|NA
TGTGCCATACAGGGCCTCTCTTATGCCAACGTCCTGACTTTC
CAIQGLSYANVLTF
>TRBJ2-1|TRBD2|16|TRBV27|NA
TGTGCCAGCAGTTTACCGAAGCGGGGCTCCTACAATGAGCAGTTCTTC
CASSLPKRGSYNEQFF
>TRBJ1-5|TRBD1|15|TRBV18|few
TGTGCCAGCTCACCAGGCAGGGGGCTCAATCAGCCCCAGCATTTT
CASSPGRGLNQPQHF
>TRBJ1-5|TRBD1|17|TRBV18|once
TGTGCCAGCTCACCCCGGAGGGACAGGTGGAGCAATCAGCCCCAGCATTTT
CASSPRRDRWSNQPQHF
>TRBJ1-3|TRBD1|16|TRBV3-1/TRBV3-2|few
TGTGCCAGCAGCCAGCCCTCAGGGGGCGTAAGAAACACCATATATTTT
CASSQPSGGVRNTIYF
>TRBJ1-1|NA|14|TRBV11-1|once
TGTGCCAGCAGCTTAGACACAGTGAACACTGAAGCTTTCTTT
CASSLDTVNTEAFF
>TRBJ1-1|NA|13|TRBV3-1/TRBV3-2|NA
TGTGCCAGCAGCCAAGGAGGGAACACTGAAGCTTTCTTT
CASSQGGNTEAFF
>TRBJ1-1|TRBD1|13|TRBV18|NA
TGTGCCACCGGACAGGGGGCGAATAACGAAGCTTTCTTT
CATGQGANNEAFF
>TRBJ2-7|TRBD1|12|TRBV29-1|NA
TGCAGCGTTCAGGACAGGACCTACGAGCAGTACTTC
CSVQDRTYEQYF
>TRBJ1-4|NA|12|TRBV24-1|NA
TGTGCCACCAGTGAGGGGGGAGAAAAACTGTTTTTT
CATSEGGEKLFF
>TRBJ1-4|NA|15|TRBV11-2|NA
TGTGCCAGCAGCATGGTCGGGGGGTTAGGGGAAAAACTGTTTTTT
CASSMVGGLGEKLFF
>TRBJ2-3|NA|16|TRBV19|NA
TGTGCCAGTAGTGCGCACCCCTCGGACTCGTCCGATACGCAGTATTTT
CASSAHPSDSSDTQYF
>TRBJ1-2|NA|11|TRBV6-5|NA
TGTGCCAGCAAAGAGAACTATGGCTACACCTTC
CASKENYGYTF
>TRBJ2-7|TRBD2|15|TRBV13|NA
TGTGCCAGCAGCTTATATGGGGGGACTATTGTCGAGCAGTACTTC
CASSLYGGTIVEQYF
>TRBJ2-5|TRBD1|15|TRBV11-3|NA
TGTGCCAGCAGCTCCGGGGACAGGGGCGTAGAGACCCAGTACTTC
CASSSGDRGVETQYF
>TRBJ2-3|TRBD2|16|TRBV10-3|NA
TGTGCCATCAGTGGGGGGACTAGCGGGAGCGCAGATACGCAGTATTTT
CAISGGTSGSADTQYF
>TRBJ2-7|NA|15|TRBV25-1|NA
TGTGCCAGCAGTGAAGGCGCCACTACTGGCGACGAGCAGTACTTC
CASSEGATTGDEQYF
>TRBJ1-4|TRBD1|14|TRBV6-5|NA
TGTGCCAGCAGTCAACAGGGGGCAGGTGAAAAACTGTTTTTT
CASSQQGAGEKLFF
>TRBJ1-2|NA|17|TRBV19|NA
TGTGCCAGTAGCAAAACCCCAACAGGCACCACTAACTATGGCTACACCTTC
CASSKTPTGTTNYGYTF
>TRBJ1-5|TRBD1|14|TRBV5-1|once
TGCGCCAGCAGTATCGGGACAGGGAGTCAGCCCCAGCATTTT
CASSIGTGSQPQHF
>TRBJ2-7|NA|14|TRBV7-2|NA
TGTGCCAGCAGCTTAGTCGACGGTGGCGGCGAGCAGTACTTC
CASSLVDGGGEQYF
>TRBJ1-1|NA|13|TRBV5-1|NA
TGCGCCAGCAGCGACATGAGGAACACTGAAGCTTTCTTT
CASSDMRNTEAFF